This TCR beta chain was sequenced during a study of shared clonotypes between healthy human individuals. Study-level findings and limits: Generally, naive subsets came out with larger estimated richness than memory subsets. Rarefaction gave evidence that sorted-subset sequencing remained incomplete despite large depth.

A note on this clone: The antigen is undetermined. Other DNA sequences in this sample translate to the same CDR3.

Sequencing used immunoSEQ multiplex PCR; TCRdb keeps in-frame clones, though not all of them. Of about 1.5 million clones in the sample, over 95% were seen once. V was clipped by 5 bases and J by 2 bases, with 20 bases between them. CDR1 and CDR2 from the germline V gene are SGHTA and FQGNSA. The CDR3 runs to 17 residues. This TCR derives from a young man in good health. The chain couples TRBV7-2 to TRBJ2-3, with D maybe TRBD1 (6 bases). Sequencing used naive CD4+ T cells sorted from blood. The subset here: CD45RA+ positively selected. DNA for the CDR3: TGTGCCAGCAGCCCCCCAGGGGTGTGGGAAAACACAGATACGCAGTATTTT. Translating gives CASSPPGVWENTDTQYF.